What follows are 28 T cell receptor beta chains derived from one specimen sequenced in a study of tumor-infiltrating lymphocytes in primary liver carcinoma. Total RNA amounting to 500 ng was the source from which TCR beta cDNA was made with a constant-region primer. Libraries covering TCR beta were generated through three nested multiplex PCR rounds (using a slightly modified ARM-PCR). TRBV1-TRBV30 forward and Cbeta reverse primers drove the first two roughly 10-cycle rounds. TCRdb used MiXCR to reprocess the multiplex PCR reads, holding one entry per CDR3 protein. The table has fewer than 400,000 distinct CDR3 sequences, roughly 60% seen once; the top ten hold approximately 9%. Blood RNA came from unsorted whole blood; germline DNA was also extracted. Sequencing input: peripheral blood. These receptors originate from a man in his forties or fifties with primary liver carcinoma and hepatitis B virus infection.

This chain joins TRBV6-2 or TRBV6-3 and TRBJ2-2; D might be TRBD1 (5 bases). Germline-derived CDR1 and CDR2 are MNHEY and SVGEGT. CDR3 length equals 14 residues. The germline V and J ends were trimmed by 9 bases and 7 bases, with 18 bases remaining between them. The CDR3 spells CASSWTRSVGELFF. CDR3 DNA sequence: TGTGCCAGTAGCTGGACACGGAGCGTCGGGGAGCTGTTTTTT.

This clonotype is a singleton in its sample. No conserved phenylalanine or tryptophan is present at the end of the CDR3, so a read error is the likely explanation. V and J are TRBV11-2 and TRBJ2-5; D call uncertain. The CDR3 extends over 14 amino acids. V was clipped by 1 base and J by 7 bases, with 13 bases between them. Germline V lookup: CDR1 SGHAT, CDR2 FQNNGV. CDR3 coding DNA: TGTGCCAGCAGCTTAGGAGGATTTCCGGGGACCCAGTACCTC. Residues: CASSLGGFPGTQYL.

Worth noting for this clonotype: The conserved phenylalanine or tryptophan normally closing the CDR3 is absent here, so this likely arose from a read error. This rearrangement joins TRBV4-2 to TRBJ2-1, with 9 bases that match TRBD2. Germline V gene lookup returns CDR1 LGHNA and CDR2 YNFKEQ. CDR3 length: 18 amino acids. The CDR3 protein is CASSPATSGSAQGNGQFL. The CDR3 nucleotides are TGTGCCAGCAGCCCAGCGACTAGCGGCAGCGCCCAGGGGAATGGGCAGTTCCTC.

This clonotype was counted once. The junction departs from germline at one end; a sequencing error may be responsible. This chain connects TRBV30 to TRBJ2-2; D may match TRBD1 or TRBD2 (5 bases each). CDR1 and CDR2 from the germline V gene are GTSNPN and SVGIG (reference sequence). This CDR3 region has 14 residues. CDR3 in amino acids: CAWSGTKSTRELFF. The CDR3 DNA sequence: TGTGCCTGGAGCGGGACCAAATCCACCCGGGAGCTGTTTTTT.

This clonotype was counted ten times or more. The chain links TRBV6-5 to TRBJ2-5; D is uncertain. CDR1 and CDR2 from the germline V gene are MNHEY and SVGAGI. V lost 2 bases and J 4 bases, leaving 8 bases between the germline ends. The CDR3 runs 13 residues. CDR3 nucleotides: TGTGCCAGCAGTTACGCAGGTGGAGAGACCCAGTACTTC. Its translation is CASSYAGGETQYF.

In the case of this clonotype: A read error may be the cause here, since a much bigger clone is one base away. The chain recombines TRBV6-1 with TRBJ1-1; no firm D call. Between the trimmed V and J ends, which lost 7 bases and 4 bases, there was a span of 7 bases. CDR3 size: 11 residues. Germline V gene data show CDR1 as MNHNS and CDR2 as SASEGT. CDR3 sequence reads: CASMSGTEAFF. The CDR3 DNA reads as TGTGCCAGCATGTCCGGCACTGAAGCTTTCTTT.

Turning to this clonotype: Given a much more abundant clone one base away, this may be a read error. CDR3 nucleotides: TGTGCCAGCTGTTTCGGACGGCGCGGGGGGGACACCGGGGAGCTGTTTTTT. Translating it yields CASCFGRRGGDTGELFF. The V gene is TRBV28, the J gene TRBJ2-2; TRBD2 matches at 9 bases. CDR3 length equals 17 residues. CDR1 is MDHEN and CDR2 is SYDVKM in the germline V gene.

For this clonotype: Since the CDR3 does not end with the conserved phenylalanine or tryptophan, this likely comes from a read error. The V call is TRBV29-1, the J call TRBJ2-3; TRBD1 agrees at 9 bases. Trimming took 6 bases from V and 6 from J; bases not matched to a gene: 7. This CDR3 has 13 amino acids. Germline CDR1 and CDR2: SQVTM and ANQGSEA. CDR3 in DNA: TGCAGCGTGTGGACAGGGGTGGAGGATACGCAGTATTCT. Translating gives CSVWTGVEDTQYS.

Comment on this clonotype: A read error may explain this, as a much larger clone is one base away. The V call is TRBV12-3 or TRBV12-4, the J call TRBJ2-7; no reliable D call. CDR3 length: 13 residues. The CDR3 here is CANSLRNSYEQYF. CDR3 in DNA: TGTGCCAACAGTTTAAGGAACTCCTACGAGCAGTACTTC.

The genes are TRBV28 and TRBJ2-3, with TRBD2 matching 9 bases. Germline values: CDR1 MDHEN, CDR2 SYDVKM. The CDR3 loop spans 14 amino acids. Losses at the gene ends were 10 bases for V and 4 bases for J; bases not matched to a gene: 9. For the CDR3, the DNA is TGTGCCAACAATTATAGCGGGAGTCCAGATACGCAGTATTTT. This gives the protein CANNYSGSPDTQYF.

The rearrangement links TRBV5-1 to TRBJ2-1; the D is unclear. CDR3 length: 16 amino acids. Germline values: CDR1 SGHRS, CDR2 YFSETQ. Deletions cut 4 bases from V and 2 bases from J, with 16 bases between. The CDR3 is CASSPTGQLTYNEQFF. The DNA for the CDR3 is TGCGCCAGCAGCCCGACTGGTCAATTAACCTACAATGAGCAGTTCTTC.

As for this clonotype: Germline and junction disagree at one end, which may indicate a read error. This chain uses TRBV4-3 with TRBJ2-2, with 8 nucleotides matching TRBD2. The germline gives CDR1 LGHNA, CDR2 YSLEER. The CDR3 covers 15 residues. CDR3 amino acids: CTSSQTGGRTGELFF. CDR3 in DNA: TGCACCAGCAGCCAAACAGGCGGGAGGACCGGGGAGCTGTTTTTT.

Notes on this clonotype: Being one base from a much bigger clone, this may be a read error. The chain carries TRBV10-3 and TRBJ2-5; no definite D call. The CDR3 is made up of 11 amino acids. Per germline, CDR1 ENHRY and CDR2 SYGVKD. The CDR3 spells CAICDKETQYF. The CDR3 bases are TGTGCCATCTGTGATAAGGAGACCCAGTACTTC.

A remark on this clonotype: A much more abundant neighbour one base away suggests this may be a read error. This sequence joins TRBV29-1 and TRBJ2-7; D unresolved. This CDR3 is built from 11 residues. From germline, CDR1 is SQVTM and CDR2 ANQGSEA. The V gene lost 4 bases and the J gene lost 7 bases, with 11 bases spanning the gap. CDR3 residues: CSVGRSAEQYF. The CDR3 nucleotides read TGCAGCGTTGGACGGTCCGCTGAGCAGTACTTC.

This clonotype was counted many times. The chain is built from TRBV29-1 and TRBJ2-3; D not resolved. Germline V gene data show CDR1 as SQVTM and CDR2 as ANQGSEA. This CDR3 has 12 amino acids. V lost 6 bases and J 1 base, leaving 8 bases between the germline ends. CDR3 sequence: CSVGGGTDTQYF. As DNA, the CDR3 is TGCAGCGTGGGCGGAGGCACAGATACGCAGTATTTT.

The genes are TRBV6-1 and TRBJ2-5; D is possibly TRBD1 or TRBD2 (5 bases each). The CDR3 runs 13 residues. Germline V CDR1 and CDR2: MNHNS, SASEGT. V lost 5 bases, J lost 4 bases, and 11 bases lay in between. CDR3 nucleotide sequence: TGTGCCAGCAGTCTTTTTGGGACAGAGACCCAGTACTTC. Amino acid sequence: CASSLFGTETQYF.

A note on this clonotype: This clone may be a read error of a much larger clone one base away. The rearrangement joins TRBV28 to TRBJ2-3; D is undetermined. The CDR3 contains 12 residues. Germline CDR1 reads MDHEN; CDR2 reads SYDVKM. V gave up 1 base and J gave up 5 bases, with 4 bases separating them. The CDR3 nucleotides read TGTGCCAGCAGTTTATTCGGAGATACGCAGTATTTT. Encoded protein: CASSLFGDTQYF.

The V call is TRBV5-1, the J call TRBJ2-7; 15 nucleotides match TRBD2. The CDR3 runs 15 residues. Germline V CDR1 and CDR2: SGHRS, YFSETQ. Unmatched junction bases numbered 9, after V lost 8 bases and J lost 6 bases. The CDR3 DNA is TGCGCCAGTAGCCGGTCGGGACTAGCGGGAGGCGAGCAGTACTTC. Amino acids: CASSRSGLAGGEQYF.

In this sample, this clonotype turned up a few times. V and J are TRBV5-1 and TRBJ2-3, with D perhaps TRBD1 (5 bases). This CDR3 has 14 residues. Germline values: CDR1 SGHRS, CDR2 YFSETQ. The V gene lost 2 bases and the J gene lost 6 bases, with 13 bases spanning the gap. The DNA of the CDR3 is TGCGCCAGCAGCTTTAATGACAGTCCGGATACGCAGTATTTT. Protein sequence: CASSFNDSPDTQYF.

This clonotype showed up many times. The J gene is TRBJ2-3, the V gene TRBV29-1; 8 positions match TRBD2. The germline V gene encodes CDR1 SQVTM and CDR2 ANQGSEA. After removal of 4 bases from V and 6 bases from J, the junction contained 6 bases not matched to a gene. The CDR3 contains 13 residues. CDR3 sequence: CSVARGGRDTQYF. The CDR3 nucleotides read TGCAGCGTTGCCCGGGGGGGTCGTGATACGCAGTATTTT.

This clonotype is a singleton in its sample. At one end the junction does not follow the germline gene, possibly because of a read error. In nucleotides, the CDR3 is TGTGCCAGCAGTTCCCCCGGACTAGCGATCCCCTACGAGCAGTATTTC. This codes for CASSSPGLAIPYEQYF. This rearrangement joins TRBV28 to TRBJ2-7, with 9 bases matching TRBD2. The CDR3 length is 16 residues. CDR1 and CDR2 (germline): MDHEN, SYDVKM.

In the case of this clonotype: This clone may be a read error of a much larger clone one base away. The V and J genes are TRBV6-6 and TRBJ2-3; D gene uncertain. This CDR3 comprises 11 residues. V was clipped by 6 bases and J by 5 bases, with 6 bases between them. Germline V gives CDR1 MNHNY, CDR2 SVGAGI (reference sequence). This CDR3 reads CASSNRDTQYF. DNA for the CDR3: TGTGCCAGCAGCAACAGAGATACGCAGTATTTT.

This clonotype was detected many times. This chain uses TRBV6-2 or TRBV6-3 with TRBJ2-1, with TRBD2 identical over 12 bases. The CDR3 has 16 amino acids. With V trimmed by 6 bases and J by 2 bases, 5 bases remained unmatched. CDR1 and CDR2 from the germline V gene are MNHEY and SVGEGT. The CDR3 coding sequence is TGTGCCAGCAGCCGAGGACTAGCGGGAACCTACAATGAGCAGTTCTTC. Its translation is CASSRGLAGTYNEQFF.

As concerns this clonotype: Possible read error: a much larger clone is one base away. This chain links TRBV4-3 with TRBJ2-7; D uncertain. The germline V gene has CDR1 LGHNA and CDR2 YSLEER. This CDR3 comprises 14 residues. This CDR3 reads CASGQSPLSYEQYF. DNA of the CDR3: TGCGCCAGCGGCCAGTCCCCCCTCTCCTACGAGCAGTACTTC.

On this clonotype: Just one base apart from a much larger clone, this may be a read error. The CDR3 DNA is TGTGCCAGCAGCCCTTCTTCCCGCCCCAGCTCCTACAATGAGCAGTTCTTC. Translated, it gives CASSPSSRPSSYNEQFF. This chain connects TRBV4-2 to TRBJ2-1; D unresolved. Germline-derived CDR1 and CDR2 are LGHNA and YNFKEQ. V was clipped by 4 bases and J by 0 bases, with 16 bases between them. The CDR3 spans 17 residues.

The V gene is TRBV29-1, the J gene TRBJ2-7; 7 bases are a match to TRBD2. Trimming took 6 bases from V and 7 from J; bases not matched to a gene: 12. The CDR3 length is 13 residues. The germline gives CDR1 SQVTM, CDR2 ANQGSEA. DNA for the CDR3: TGCAGCGTGGAAACTGGCAGGGACTATGAGCAGTACTTC. It codes for CSVETGRDYEQYF.

This clonotype appeared a few times. V and J are TRBV5-4 and TRBJ2-7; D is undetermined. CDR1 SGHNT and CDR2 YYREEE come from the germline V gene (reference sequence). The CDR3 runs to 13 residues. V lost 4 bases, J lost 4 bases, and 12 bases lay in between. The CDR3 DNA sequence: TGTGCCAGCAGCGGGCCAAGTAGTTACGAGCAGTACTTC. Translated: CASSGPSSYEQYF.

This clonotype is a singleton in its sample. A much larger clone lies one base from this, so it may be a read error. The rearrangement links TRBV6-1 to TRBJ2-1; 16 bases agree with TRBD2. There are 16 residues in the CDR3. The germline V gene has CDR1 MNHNS and CDR2 SASEGT. CDR3 sequence: CASSGTSGRVDNGQFF. Written as DNA, the CDR3 is TGTGCCAGCAGCGGGACTAGCGGGAGGGTTGACAATGGGCAGTTCTTC.